The 27 T cell receptor beta chains presented below share a single source sample, sequenced in a study of blood T cell repertoires in COVID-19 (dated by TCRdb to 2019 to 2021). Library creation used the immunoSEQ multiplex PCR assay. Held by TCRdb, this immuneACCESS table contains in-frame sequences only and omits some clones. Under half of the omission traces to an unresolved V gene where checked; the cause of the rest is unknown. The sample table shows roughly 85,000 clones, and around 86% are seen once. The ten largest clones add up to 25% to 30% of the sample. Specimen: peripheral blood. These receptors were collected from a man aged 45-65 years with active or convalescent COVID-19.

The chain employs TRBV9 and TRBJ2-1, with TRBD1 identical over 9 bases. CDR1 is SGDLS, CDR2 YYNGEE, per germline. Trimming at V came to 1 base and at J to 7 bases, leaving 3 bases not matched to a gene. The CDR3 totals 14 residues. CDR3 bases: TGTGCCAGCAGCGTACGGGACAGGGTGAATGAGCAGTTCTTC. It yields the protein CASSVRDRVNEQFF.

The chain has TRBV27 and TRBJ2-7; a weak D match, TRBD1 (8 bases). The CDR3 loop spans 13 amino acids. The germline V gene encodes CDR1 MNHEY and CDR2 SMNVEV (reference sequence). V was cut by 7 bases and J by 7 bases, with 17 bases left in between. CDR3 in DNA: TGTGCCAGCAAGCGGGACAGGTCTTGGGAGCAGTACTTC. Translating it yields CASKRDRSWEQYF.

This chain uses TRBV7-9 with TRBJ1-2, with TRBD1 identical over 12 bases. The CDR3 is 16 amino acids. Germline V lookup: CDR1 SEHNR, CDR2 FQNEAQ (reference sequence). V dropped 4 bases and J dropped 4; count of bases not matched to a gene: 7. The DNA for the CDR3 is TGTGCCAGCAGCTCCCCGGGACAGGGGGCAGGCTATGGCTACACCTTC. Translating it yields CASSSPGQGAGYGYTF. Using reference TRBV7-9 and TRBJ1-2 for the parts outside the CDR3, the full variable domain is DTGVSQNPRHKITKRGQNVTFRCDPISEHNRLYWYRQTLGQGPEFLTYFQNEAQLEKSRLLSDRFSAERPKGSFSTLEIQRTEQGDSAMYLCASSSPGQGAGYGYTFGSGTRLTVV.

The rearrangement links TRBV5-8 to TRBJ2-5; 8 bases are a match to TRBD1. Trimming took 1 base from V and 4 from J; bases not matched to a gene: 6. Per the germline V gene, CDR1 is SGHTS and CDR2 is YDEGEE. CDR3 length: 15 residues. CDR3 protein: CASSLSGTGPETQYF. The DNA of the CDR3 is TGTGCCAGCAGCTTGTCTGGGACAGGCCCAGAGACCCAGTACTTC.

The V gene is TRBV19, the J gene TRBJ2-3; the D is unclear. In germline, CDR1 is LNHDA, CDR2 SQIVND (reference sequence). The CDR3 covers 14 residues. Trimming cost V 4 bases and J 5 bases, with 13 bases left between them. CDR3 nucleotide sequence: TGTGCCAGTAGTACCCGTGCTATCCAAGATACGCAGTATTTT. This codes for CASSTRAIQDTQYF.

V gene TRBV6-5 combines with J gene TRBJ2-5; 7 positions match TRBD1. The CDR3 is made up of 12 amino acids. V trimming: 9 bases; J trimming: 5 bases; junction bases outside the gene matches: 6. Germline assignment: CDR1 MNHEY and CDR2 SVGAGI. For the CDR3, the DNA is TGTGCCAGTAAGACAGGGTCGGAGACCCAGTACTTC. Encoded protein: CASKTGSETQYF.

This clone was seen only once. This sequence joins TRBV9 and TRBJ1-1; possibly TRBD1 for D (5 bases). From germline, CDR1 is SGDLS and CDR2 YYNGEE. V lost 2 bases and J 1 base, leaving 6 bases between the germline ends. There are 13 residues in the CDR3. The CDR3 DNA reads as TGTGCCAGCAGCGTCAGGGAGAACACTGAAGCTTTCTTT. This sequence encodes CASSVRENTEAFF.

The rearrangement joins TRBV5-4 to TRBJ2-7; 13 positions agree with TRBD2. V was pared by 4 bases and J by 4 bases, with 5 bases of the junction left unmatched. This CDR3 spans 15 amino acids. Germline CDR1 SGHNT, CDR2 YYREEE (reference sequence). CDR3 region: CASSAQLAGGYEQYF. The CDR3 DNA follows: TGTGCCAGCAGCGCCCAACTAGCGGGAGGGTACGAGCAGTACTTC.

This clone appeared a single time. The J gene is TRBJ2-3, the V gene TRBV28; TRBD2 aligns across 7 bases. The CDR3 contains 16 residues. V shed 6 bases and J 3 bases; nucleotides not matched to a gene: 12. Germline assignment: CDR1 MDHEN and CDR2 SYDVKM. The CDR3 loop is CASSEAGVRSTDTQYF. In DNA, the CDR3 is TGTGCCAGCAGCGAGGCGGGGGTCCGGTCTACAGATACGCAGTATTTT.

This clone came up once. The gene calls are TRBV5-1 and TRBJ2-7; D may be TRBD1 (6 bases). This CDR3 has 14 amino acids. Trimming stripped 1 base from V and 5 bases from J, with 13 bases between. Germline V CDR1 and CDR2: SGHRS, YFSETQ. The CDR3 DNA reads TGCGCCAGCAGCTTGCAGGACAGATCCAACGAGCAGTACTTC. Its translation: CASSLQDRSNEQYF.

V is TRBV5-1 and J is TRBJ2-3; D gene ambiguous. The V end lost 5 bases, the J end lost 1 base, and 11 bases lay between the germline ends. This CDR3 has 14 residues. Per the germline V gene, CDR1 is SGHRS and CDR2 is YFSETQ. The CDR3 loop is CASSLVAGTDTQYF. The CDR3 region has the DNA TGCGCCAGCAGTCTTGTGGCAGGCACAGATACGCAGTATTTT.

This chain uses TRBV6-1 with TRBJ2-1; 14 nucleotides agree with TRBD2. The CDR3 sequence is 18 residues long. J was trimmed by 10 bases and V by 2 bases; bases with no gene match: 13. Germline lookup yields CDR1 MNHNS and CDR2 SASEGT. Here the CDR3 DNA reads TGTGCCAGCAGTGAACGGCAGGGGGGACTAGCGGGAGTAGGGGAGCAGTTCTTC. It specifies CASSERQGGLAGVGEQFF.

The chain combines TRBV5-4 with TRBJ2-1, with 16 nucleotides matching TRBD2. This CDR3 comprises 17 residues. The germline gives CDR1 SGHNT, CDR2 YYREEE (reference sequence). V shed 3 bases, J shed 4 bases, and the junction held 4 bases outside the gene matches. The CDR3 is CASSWGLAGGIYNEQFF. CDR3 bases: TGTGCCAGCAGCTGGGGACTAGCGGGAGGGATATACAATGAGCAGTTCTTC.

The rearrangement uses TRBV7-6 and TRBJ2-7; 9 nucleotides line up with TRBD2. CDR3 length: 15 amino acids. V lost 5 bases to trimming and J lost 3 bases; unmatched junction nucleotides: 8. Germline CDR1 and CDR2: SGHVS and FNYEAQ. The DNA for the CDR3 is TGTGCCAGCAGCCCCTATAGCGGGAGTTTCTACGAGCAGTACTTC. Protein: CASSPYSGSFYEQYF.

The J gene is TRBJ1-3, the V gene TRBV14; TRBD1 might be the D (5 bases). The CDR3 consists of 16 residues. The germline V gene encodes CDR1 SGHDN and CDR2 FVKESK. The V end was cut by 4 bases, the J end by 3 bases, with 16 bases between. The CDR3 reads CASSLTVGPLGNTIYF. For the CDR3, the DNA is TGTGCCAGCAGCCTGACAGTTGGGCCACTTGGAAACACCATATATTTT.

The V call is TRBV7-2, the J call TRBJ2-7; no definite D call. This CDR3 has 12 residues. CDR1 is SGHTA, CDR2 FQGNSA, per germline. V lost 2 bases, J lost 3 bases, and 5 bases lay in between. The CDR3 here is CASSLIRYEQYF. The CDR3 DNA reads TGTGCCAGCAGCTTAATCCGCTACGAGCAGTACTTC.

The CDR3 sequence is CASRDRGQTDTQYF. The CDR3 bases are TGTGCCAGTAGGGACAGGGGCCAGACAGATACGCAGTATTTT. The rearrangement uses TRBV19 and TRBJ2-3, with 9 bases fitting TRBD1. J gave up 3 bases and V 6 bases, and 4 bases lay outside the gene matches. Germline CDR1 and CDR2: LNHDA and SQIVND (reference sequence). The CDR3 is 14 amino acids.

This rearrangement joins TRBV2 to TRBJ2-7; D may be TRBD2 (6 bases). Trimming left V 4 bases short and J 0 bases short, with 13 bases between. The CDR3 consists of 15 residues. Germline CDR1 and CDR2: SNHLY and FYNNEI. CDR3: CASSVGGLISYEQYF. In DNA form, the CDR3 reads TGTGCCAGCAGTGTGGGTGGACTAATCTCCTACGAGCAGTACTTC.

V gene TRBV5-1 combines with J gene TRBJ2-2, with 7 bases identical to TRBD2. Germline trimming cut 7 bases from V and 5 bases from J; bases unmatched to any gene: 8. In germline, CDR1 is SGHRS, CDR2 YFSETQ. The CDR3 consists of 14 residues. CDR3 sequence (DNA): TGCGCCAGCGGGAGGGCCGGGAGGACCGGGGAGCTGTTTTTT. Translating gives CASGRAGRTGELFF.

The V and J genes are TRBV6-5 and TRBJ1-6; D gene ambiguous. The V end lost 2 bases, the J end lost 12 bases, and 11 bases lay between the germline ends. There are 13 residues in the CDR3. The germline gives CDR1 MNHEY, CDR2 SVGAGI. CDR3 DNA: TGTGCCAGCAGTTACCGAGTTTCCCAACCCCTCCACTTT. It yields the protein CASSYRVSQPLHF.

The rearrangement uses TRBV10-1 and TRBJ2-1; the D gene is possibly TRBD1 (9 bases). Germline V lookup: CDR1 WNHNN, CDR2 SYGVQD (reference sequence). The length of the CDR3 is 16 residues. V was cut by 3 bases and J by 5 bases, with 17 bases left in between. The CDR3 region has the DNA TGCGCCAGCAGTGACCCGGGGGGGACAGGGCACAATGAGCAGTTCTTC. Protein product: CASSDPGGTGHNEQFF.

The chain links TRBV19 to TRBJ2-7; the D gene is possibly TRBD1 (5 bases). Germline V gene lookup returns CDR1 LNHDA and CDR2 SQIVND (reference sequence). This CDR3 comprises 13 residues. V lost 10 bases and J 3 bases, leaving 16 bases between the germline ends. The CDR3 DNA sequence: TGTGCCACAGAAGGACGCGACAGCTACGAGCAGTACTTC. Translated, it gives CATEGRDSYEQYF.

The V call is TRBV27, the J call TRBJ2-2, with D possibly TRBD2 on 5 matching bases. Trimming took off 6 bases at V and 7 bases at J, with 9 bases between the two ends. Germline CDR1 reads MNHEY; CDR2 reads SMNVEV (reference sequence). This CDR3 has 12 amino acids. For the CDR3, the DNA is TGTGCCAGCAGCGGGGTTGGCGGGGAGCTGTTTTTT. Translating it yields CASSGVGGELFF.

Written as DNA, the CDR3 is TGTGCCATCAGTGACGTCGACGGGACAGATACGCAGTATTTT. It translates to CAISDVDGTDTQYF. The genes are TRBV10-3 and TRBJ2-3; D is ambiguous. This CDR3 spans 14 amino acids. Germline V gene lookup returns CDR1 ENHRY and CDR2 SYGVKD. Trimming took 3 bases from V and 3 from J, leaving 10 bases between them.

V usage is TRBV5-1 and J usage is TRBJ2-7, with 10 bases fitting TRBD2. V gave up 2 bases and J gave up 4 bases; unmatched junction bases: 6. The CDR3 consists of 15 residues. In germline, CDR1 is SGHRS, CDR2 YFSETQ. DNA for the CDR3: TGCGCCAGCAGCTTAAGGAGCGGGAGGGAATACGAGCAGTACTTC. Protein sequence: CASSLRSGREYEQYF.

The rearrangement uses TRBV18 and TRBJ1-6; D unresolved. The CDR3 is made up of 14 amino acids. Trimming took 1 base from V and 4 from J, leaving 5 bases between them. In germline, CDR1 is KGHSH, CDR2 LQKENI. CDR3 sequence (DNA): TGTGCCAGCTCACCACTGAGTTATAATTCACCCCTCCACTTT. It codes for CASSPLSYNSPLHF.

The CDR3: CASRPQDRGRQPQHF. The CDR3 nucleotides read TGTGCCAGCAGACCTCAAGACAGGGGCCGGCAGCCCCAGCATTTT. This chain joins TRBV28 and TRBJ1-5, with 8 positions matching TRBD1. Germline V gene data show CDR1 as MDHEN and CDR2 as SYDVKM. The CDR3 is 15 residues long. J was trimmed by 7 bases and V by 6 bases; bases with no gene match: 11.